This T cell receptor beta chain was captured by sequencing in a study of neurological immune-mediated disorders. General observations from the study: When repertoires were grouped phylogenetically, those of 18 of 34 multiple sclerosis patients fell into one related-CDR3 cluster, a possible signature. TCR clonal expansion peaked in HTLV-1-associated myelopathy patients and was lowest in multiple sclerosis patients.

The output of every sequencing run, over 170 million TCR-beta sequences, came from 15-18 subjects. TCRdb used MiXCR to reprocess the 5' RACE reads, holding one entry per CDR3 protein. Of 55,000 to 75,000 distinct CDR3 sequences in the sample, 5.2% were seen once. CDR1 LNHDA and CDR2 SQIVND come from the germline V gene (reference sequence). The V and J ends lost 8 bases and 0 bases respectively, with 13 bases between them. This CDR3 has 15 residues. On this clonotype: Its antigen is undetermined.

For the unsorted libraries, 2 million PBMCs stored at -80 C served as input. The sequence came from a woman aged 25 to 39 with multiple sclerosis. Sequenced sample: PBMCs. The rearrangement links TRBV19 to TRBJ1-4; D gene unclear. The CDR3 sequence: CASRRPGSTNEKLFF. In DNA form, the CDR3 reads TGTGCCAGTCGTAGGCCCGGATCAACTAATGAAAAACTGTTTTTT.